These 23 T cell receptor beta chains share one sample of origin, sequenced in a study of beta chain features in type 1 diabetes. The authors reverse transcribed all of the isolated RNA, so sequencing captured expressed TCRB transcripts. TCRdb keeps only in-frame clones here, not all; method: immunoSEQ multiplex PCR. The data contain hundreds of thousands of clones, over 9.5% of them singletons. Sequencing was done on a sample of naive CD4+ T cells from blood. These receptors were taken from a man aged 18 to 35 in good health.

The chain uses TRBV4-1 and TRBJ2-2; D is possibly TRBD1 (6 bases). The CDR3 extends over 16 amino acids. Germline values: CDR1 MGHRA, CDR2 YSYEKL. Trimming left V 6 bases short and J 0 bases short, with 14 bases between. This chain's CDR3 is CASRVRDTSNTGELFF. The CDR3 DNA reads as TGCGCCAGCAGGGTCCGGGACACATCGAACACCGGGGAGCTGTTTTTT.

This chain connects TRBV11-2 to TRBJ1-6; D remains unclear. Germline loops: CDR1 SGHAT, CDR2 FQNNGV. CDR3 length equals 15 residues. V was trimmed by 0 bases and J by 9 bases, leaving 12 bases between them. CDR3 region: CASSLDPGTASPLHF. The CDR3 DNA sequence: TGTGCCAGCAGCTTAGATCCTGGTACAGCTTCACCCCTCCACTTT.

This chain connects TRBV30 to TRBJ1-5; the D is unclear. The CDR3 loop spans 14 amino acids. Germline V gene lookup returns CDR1 GTSNPN and CDR2 SVGIG (reference sequence). Trimming stripped 0 bases from V and 3 bases from J, with 9 bases between. This CDR3 reads CAWSVHTNNQPQHF. In DNA form, the CDR3 reads TGTGCCTGGAGTGTACACACCAACAATCAGCCCCAGCATTTT.

The chain uses TRBV18 and TRBJ2-3, with D possibly matching TRBD1 (6 bases). Trimming took 2 bases from V and 2 from J, leaving 11 bases between them. From germline, CDR1 is KGHSH and CDR2 LQKENI. This CDR3 contains 15 residues. The CDR3 sequence: CASSPTGFVTDTQYF. Written as DNA, the CDR3 is TGTGCCAGCTCACCAACAGGGTTTGTCACAGATACGCAGTATTTT. Using reference TRBV18 and TRBJ2-3 for the parts outside the CDR3, the full variable domain is NAGVMQNPRHLVRRRGQEARLRCSPMKGHSHVYWYRQLPEEGLKFMVYLQKENIIDESGMPKERFSAEFPKEGPSILRIQQVVRGDSAAYFCASSPTGFVTDTQYFGPGTRLTVL.

The chain combines TRBV7-9 with TRBJ1-2; 11 bases are a match to TRBD1. This CDR3 region has 18 residues. V was pared by 0 bases and J by 2 bases, with 8 bases of the junction left unmatched. The V gene's germline CDR1 is SEHNR and CDR2 FQNEAQ (reference sequence). CDR3 protein: CASSLAGTGGITNYGYTF. In nucleotides, the CDR3 is TGTGCCAGCAGCTTAGCCGGGACAGGGGGTATCACCAACTATGGCTACACCTTC.

V is TRBV7-2 and J is TRBJ2-7; D might be TRBD1 (5 bases). The CDR3 spans 15 residues. V lost 0 bases and J lost 2, with 11 bases in between. Per the germline V gene, CDR1 is SGHTA and CDR2 is FQGNSA. DNA of the CDR3: TGTGCCAGCAGCTTAGCCCAGGGTTCGGCCTACGAGCAGTACTTC. This codes for CASSLAQGSAYEQYF.

The gene calls are TRBV4-2 and TRBJ1-5; D possibly corresponds to TRBD1 (5 bases). Germline-derived CDR1 and CDR2 are LGHNA and YNFKEQ. The length of the CDR3 is 15 residues. V lost 4 bases and J lost 1, with 11 bases in between. CDR3 DNA sequence: TGTGCCAGCAGCCGACTAGGGGAGAGCAATCAGCCCCAGCATTTT. It encodes CASSRLGESNQPQHF.

The chain couples TRBV13 to TRBJ2-1; 9 bases are a match to TRBD2. V shed 0 bases and J 5 bases; nucleotides not matched to a gene: 2. There are 15 residues in the CDR3. Germline V gene data show CDR1 as PRHDT and CDR2 as FYEKMQ (reference sequence). CDR3 bases: TGTGCCAGCAGCTTAGGGGCGGGGGGGAACAATGAGCAGTTCTTC. Translation: CASSLGAGGNNEQFF.

In this sample, this clone turned up a few times. This rearrangement joins TRBV19 to TRBJ1-5; TRBD1 matches 7 bases. CDR3 size: 14 residues. CDR1 is LNHDA, CDR2 SQIVND, per germline (reference sequence). Germline trimming cut 3 bases from V and 6 bases from J; bases unmatched to any gene: 5. CDR3: CASSMEQGIQPQHF. In nucleotides, the CDR3 is TGTGCCAGTAGTATGGAACAGGGGATTCAGCCCCAGCATTTT.

This clone was seen a few times. The chain is built from TRBV9 and TRBJ2-3; D unresolved. Germline V lookup: CDR1 SGDLS, CDR2 YYNGEE. The V end was cut by 0 bases, the J end by 0 bases, with 5 bases between. The CDR3 has 14 amino acids. The CDR3 spells CASSVVHSTDTQYF. For the CDR3, the DNA is TGTGCCAGCAGCGTAGTCCATAGCACAGATACGCAGTATTTT.

The chain combines TRBV5-1 with TRBJ2-7; TRBD1 matches 8 bases. J lost 3 bases, V lost 4 bases, and 6 bases had no gene match. CDR1 is SGHRS, CDR2 YFSETQ, per germline. This CDR3 has 14 amino acids. CDR3 amino acids: CASSPRGQDYEQYF. CDR3 DNA: TGCGCCAGCAGCCCGAGGGGACAGGACTACGAGCAGTACTTC.

This chain links TRBV29-1 with TRBJ2-1; the D is unclear. The CDR3 spans 12 residues. Germline CDR1 reads SQVTM; CDR2 reads ANQGSEA. Trimming pared 1 base from V and 8 bases from J, leaving 9 bases between. Here the CDR3 reads CSVEVGSYEQFF. CDR3 nucleotides: TGCAGCGTTGAAGTTGGCAGTTATGAGCAGTTCTTC.

This clone was detected only a few times. The chain carries TRBV4-3 and TRBJ1-2, with D perhaps TRBD1 (6 bases). Germline lookup yields CDR1 LGHNA and CDR2 YSLEER. The CDR3 runs 15 residues. V lost 4 bases to trimming and J lost 4 bases, with 16 bases between them. The DNA of the CDR3 is TGCGCCAGCAGCCCCAGGGGCCAAACACTCTATGGCTACACCTTC. Translating gives CASSPRGQTLYGYTF.

The chain links TRBV7-3 to TRBJ2-2; perhaps TRBD2 as D (5 bases). The CDR3 covers 15 residues. Germline CDR1 SGHTA, CDR2 FQGTGA. V lost 0 bases and J lost 7, with 12 bases in between. The CDR3 loop is CASSLTSVEGGELFF. CDR3 sequence (DNA): TGTGCCAGCAGCTTAACTAGCGTCGAGGGCGGGGAGCTGTTTTTT.

The chain recombines TRBV30 with TRBJ1-5, with 7 bases matching TRBD1. The CDR3 covers 13 residues. The germline gives CDR1 GTSNPN, CDR2 SVGIG (reference sequence). J was trimmed by 7 bases and V by 5 bases; bases with no gene match: 8. CDR3 sequence: CAWSTGNEQPQHF. CDR3 DNA: TGTGCCTGGTCGACAGGGAATGAACAGCCCCAGCATTTT.

This chain uses TRBV19 with TRBJ2-7, with 9 positions matching TRBD1. The V gene end was trimmed by 1 base and the J gene end by 1 base; junction bases not matched to a gene: 2. This CDR3 spans 15 amino acids. Germline V lookup: CDR1 LNHDA, CDR2 SQIVND (reference sequence). CDR3 sequence reads: CASSIGGTGSYEQYF. CDR3 DNA sequence: TGTGCCAGTAGTATAGGCGGGACAGGGTCCTACGAGCAGTACTTC.

This clone was recorded a few times. The chain has TRBV30 and TRBJ2-7; D may be TRBD1 (7 bases). The CDR3 runs to 11 residues. The germline V gene has CDR1 GTSNPN and CDR2 SVGIG (reference sequence). The V gene lost 8 bases and the J gene lost 5 bases, with 13 bases spanning the gap. CDR3 loop: CAGQGGHEQYF. In DNA, the CDR3 is TGTGCCGGCCAGGGGGGCCACGAGCAGTACTTC.

The chain links TRBV7-9 to TRBJ2-3; a possible D gene is TRBD1 (6 bases). Germline CDR1 is SEHNR and CDR2 is FQNEAQ (reference sequence). V lost 4 bases, J lost 0 bases, and 8 bases lay in between. The CDR3 consists of 14 residues. The CDR3 is CASSSDSSTDTQYF. The CDR3, as DNA: TGTGCCAGCAGCTCGGACAGCAGCACAGATACGCAGTATTTT. The full variable domain, rest sourced from reference TRBV7-9 and TRBJ2-3, is DTGVSQNPRHKITKRGQNVTFRCDPISEHNRLYWYRQTLGQGPEFLTYFQNEAQLEKSRLLSDRFSAERPKGSFSTLEIQRTEQGDSAMYLCASSSDSSTDTQYFGPGTRLTVL.

In its sample, this clone was seen a few times. The chain is built from TRBV28 and TRBJ1-1, with D tentatively TRBD1 (5 bases). V dropped 5 bases and J dropped 8 bases, with 6 bases sitting between them. The CDR3 is 10 amino acids. Germline V lookup: CDR1 MDHEN, CDR2 SYDVKM. The CDR3 sequence: CASSHREAFF. The DNA for the CDR3 is TGTGCCAGCAGTCACAGGGAAGCTTTCTTT.

This chain links TRBV4-2 with TRBJ2-7; 9 bases line up with TRBD2. Unmatched junction bases numbered 4, after V lost 4 bases and J lost 3 bases. Germline CDR1 LGHNA, CDR2 YNFKEQ. This CDR3 contains 14 residues. The CDR3 here is CASSPGGRGYEQYF. Written as DNA, the CDR3 is TGTGCCAGCAGCCCGGGCGGGAGGGGCTACGAGCAGTACTTC.

The rearrangement links TRBV7-3 to TRBJ2-6; 7 bases are a match to TRBD1. V lost 4 bases, J lost 0 bases, and 3 bases stayed unmatched. The CDR3 is made up of 16 amino acids. CDR1 and CDR2 from the germline V gene are SGHTA and FQGTGA. This chain's CDR3 is CASSSQGLSGANVLTF. In DNA form, the CDR3 reads TGTGCCAGCAGCTCACAGGGGCTCTCTGGGGCCAACGTCCTGACTTTC.

This clone has more than one count but fewer than ten. The chain links TRBV25-1 to TRBJ1-1; possibly TRBD1 for D (5 bases). The germline V gene encodes CDR1 MGHDK and CDR2 SYGVNS. The germline V and J ends were trimmed by 7 bases and 6 bases, with 15 bases remaining between them. The CDR3 is made up of 13 amino acids. CDR3 DNA sequence: TGTGCCAGCACACAACCCCCGGGGGCTGAAGCTTTCTTT. This codes for CASTQPPGAEAFF. Full variable domain (rest looked up from reference TRBV25-1 and TRBJ1-1): EADIYQTPRYLVIGTGKKITLECSQTMGHDKMYWYQQDPGMELHLIHYSYGVNSTEKGDLSSESTVSRIRTEHFPLTLESARPSHTSQYLCASTQPPGAEAFFGQGTRLTVV.

The chain carries TRBV4-3 and TRBJ1-4, with a tentative D call TRBD1 (5 bases). Germline loops: CDR1 LGHNA, CDR2 YSLEER. This CDR3 has 15 amino acids. V lost 0 bases to trimming and J lost 7 bases, with 12 bases between them. The CDR3 here is CASSQELRGGEKLFF. CDR3 bases: TGCGCCAGCAGCCAAGAGCTGAGGGGAGGTGAAAAACTGTTTTTT.